Below, one TCR beta chain is given with its context. What antigen it recognizes has not been identified. Base quality data are lacking; no much larger clone is found one base away. The donors were healthy, HIV-negative adults who had no recently reported acute infections or vaccinations. Only Caucasian adults living in Nashville, Tennessee, USA were represented among the donors. Magnetic negative selection was used to enrich CD4+ T cells, after which naive cells were positively selected on CD45RA and the negative fraction became the memory subset. After blood collection by leukapheresis, PBMCs were isolated using Ficoll-Histopaque density gradient centrifugation and then cryopreserved in the vapor phase of liquid nitrogen. Analytical flow cytometry was used to check the purity and quantity of every magnetically sorted T cell population. Each sorted fraction had its genomic DNA isolated and then quantified by UV absorbance on a Nanodrop 2000c.

TCR CDR3 regions were amplified from genomic DNA by multiplex PCR using the deep immunoSEQ assay. Genomic DNA extracted from each cell subset was distributed evenly over all wells of several immunoSEQ 96-well plates, and each plate served as one replicate. For sorted subsets, each replicate PCR was loaded with approximately 190 ng genomic DNA, equivalent to some 27,000 T cell genomes. The purified libraries were quantified using a Qubit 3.0 fluorometer, sized with a Bioanalyzer 2100, and then quantified again using the KAPA Library Quantification kit. Every immunoSEQ 96-well plate was sequenced on a separate single-read 150-cycle Illumina NextSeq 550 flow cell. The paper's processing steps were these. Because the immunoSEQ output held only junctional sequences and lacked quality scores, the filtering could not match the filtering applied to full-length reads. Sequences were annotated with PyIR, a Python wrapper for IgBLAST v1.9, using IMGT germline references to assign V/J genes and CDR3. Reads were filtered out if the reads had weak V/J assignments (E-value above 1e-6), no CDR3, stop codons, out-of-frame junctions, or ambiguous translated residues. V3J clonotypes were defined as sequences sharing the same inferred V gene, J gene, and CDR3 amino acid sequence. Percentage overlap between repertoires was computed as shared unique clonotypes divided by the size of the smaller repertoire. Three approaches were used to assess repertoire richness: RTK rarefaction, the Chao1 estimator, and Recon v2.1 estimates of unobserved clonotypes. Generation probabilities were computed with OLGA for all TCRbeta clonotypes obtained by the gDNA method from several donors. TCRdb re-hosts the immuneACCESS table, in-frame sequences only. Its copies lack some clones; in the studies checked, an unresolved V gene accounts for under half of them, and the cause for the rest is not known. V, J and clone size are taken as reported in that table, and D and trimming were inferred from the DNA itself. The sample table shows more than 900,000 clones, and around 78% are seen once. In total, the top ten clones hold 0.55% to 0.7% of the sample.

The sample comes from a study of shared clonotypes between healthy human individuals (dated by TCRdb to the early 2020s). In terms of the full investigation: A couple of women and a few men aged 18 to 49 years were included in the cohort. For each donor, CD4 naive and CD4 memory were each run on three plates, CD8 naive on two plates, and CD8 memory on one plate. Blood TCR repertoires of about five healthy adults were deeply sequenced to estimate repertoire size and the extent of clonotype sharing between individuals. Libraries were prepared and TCR repertoires were sequenced by different laboratories using diverse techniques, in order to increase sequencing depth and limit assay-specific biases. Per donor, leukapheresis produced somewhere between about 0.9 and 9.5 billion PBMCs. Beyond this particular receptor, the publication reports: Across a handful of donors, approximately 5% of naive CD4, roughly 3.5% of naive CD8, 2% to 2.5% of memory CD4, and under 0.45% of memory CD8 clonotypes were shared. The genetic and exposure-history diversity represented was limited by the small number of donors. Pairwise subsampling led to the expectation that sequencing depth would affect the degree of clonotype sharing among donors. Higher generation probabilities were observed for clonotypes shared by all four sorted-subset donors than for non-shared clonotypes. Larger estimated clonotype richness was generally found for naive subsets than for memory subsets. Rarefaction of sorted-subset datasets indicated incomplete sequencing despite the large sequencing depth. Only blood was sampled, and tissue TCR repertoires likely differ from those in blood.

From the germline V gene (reference sequence), CDR1 is SGHNT and CDR2 is YYREEE. The CDR3 measures 15 amino acids from cysteine to phenylalanine. Just the 45-base CDR3 DNA is kept, in frame starting at base 1. The germline ends are 13 bases apart after V is trimmed by 6 bases and J by 0 bases. Sequencing was performed on memory CD4+ T cells from PBMCs. Taken with the paper, the label for cell subset or site translates to: CD45RA-negative fraction. The sequence was obtained from a man aged 18 to 35 in good health. Some clones in this sample may be carry-over from other donors' samples. The chain links TRBV5-4 with TRBJ2-1, with the D gene too uncertain to name. The bases are TGTGCCAGCAAATTCTCAGGTTCCTCCTACAATGAGCAGTTCTTC. This sequence encodes CASKFSGSSYNEQFF.